The 22 T cell receptor beta chains below all came from one sample that was sequenced in a study of blood T cell repertoires in COVID-19 (dated by TCRdb to the early 2020s). Library creation used the immunoSEQ multiplex PCR assay. TCRdb's version of the immuneACCESS table is confined to in-frame rearrangements and falls short of the full clone set. An unresolved V gene accounts for under half of the shortfall where checked; the remainder is of unknown origin. The sample table holds about 140,000 clones, of which roughly 78% were seen once. Together, the top ten hold approximately 3.6% of the sample. Sequencing used peripheral blood. Every receptor here comes from a man aged 55 to 70 with acute or convalescent COVID-19.

V gene TRBV27 combines with J gene TRBJ1-2, with D perhaps TRBD1 (6 bases). Germline V CDR1 and CDR2: MNHEY, SMNVEV (reference sequence). CDR3 length: 12 amino acids. V was shortened by 5 bases and J by 4 bases, with 8 bases between the two germline ends. CDR3 bases: TGTGCCAGCAGTCAACAGGGCTATGGCTACACCTTC. Translating gives CASSQQGYGYTF.

Notes on this clone: A much larger clone lies one base from this, so it may be a read error. The chain employs TRBV6-5 and TRBJ2-2, with a possible D match to TRBD1 (6 bases). From germline, CDR1 is MNHEY and CDR2 SVGAGI. The CDR3 has 14 amino acids. V dropped 6 bases and J dropped 4 bases, with 12 bases sitting between them. CDR3 residues: CASSPQGGTGELFF. In DNA form, the CDR3 reads TGTGCCAGCAGCCCACAGGGTGGCACCGGGGAGCTGTTTTTT.

This clone was counted a few times. This rearrangement joins TRBV7-2 to TRBJ1-4; D unclear. The germline gives CDR1 SGHTA, CDR2 FQGNSA. The ends were cut back, 1 base at V and 8 bases at J, with 20 bases in the middle. There are 17 residues in the CDR3. The CDR3 sequence is CASSLEVSDGGWEKLFF. In nucleotides, the CDR3 is TGTGCCAGCAGCTTAGAGGTTTCTGACGGAGGATGGGAAAAACTGTTTTTT. The whole variable domain, filled in from reference TRBV7-2 and TRBJ1-4, reads GAGVSQSPSNKVTEKGKDVELRCDPISGHTALYWYRQSLGQGLEFLIYFQGNSAPDKSGLPSDRFSAERTGGSVSTLTIQRTQQEDSAVYLCASSLEVSDGGWEKLFFGSGTQLSVL.

The chain carries TRBV21-1 and TRBJ2-7; the D call in the table, TRBD2, was not verified against the DNA. TRBV21-1 is annotated as a pseudogene. This CDR3 region has 15 residues. The CDR3 coding sequence is TGTGCCAGCAGCAAAGCCGGGGGGGACGAAAGAGAGCAGTACTTC. Translation: CASSKAGGDEREQYF.

The CDR3 is CASRQVNAGINEKLFF. Written as DNA, the CDR3 is TGTGCCAGCAGGCAGGTTAATGCCGGAATTAATGAAAAACTGTTTTTT. This chain uses TRBV28 with TRBJ1-4, with D hard to call. Germline V gene sequence: CDR1 MDHEN, CDR2 SYDVKM. CDR3 length: 16 amino acids. V lost 6 bases and J lost 4, with 18 bases in between.

This chain links TRBV5-1 with TRBJ2-3; 11 bases are shared with TRBD2. With 0 bases clipped from V and 1 base from J, the junction kept 7 bases outside the gene matches. The length of the CDR3 is 18 residues. Germline CDR1 reads SGHRS; CDR2 reads YFSETQ. The CDR3 nucleotides are TGCGCCAGCAGCTTGGGTTCTAGCGGGAGGACAGGCACAGATACGCAGTATTTT. It encodes CASSLGSSGRTGTDTQYF.

The chain links TRBV12-3 or TRBV12-4 to TRBJ1-6; D uncertain. The CDR3 totals 13 residues. V was cut by 3 bases and J by 7 bases, with 7 bases left in between. CDR3 sequence (DNA): TGTGCCAGCAGTTTTCGTCGGAATTCACCCCTCCACTTT. Protein sequence: CASSFRRNSPLHF.

This clone showed up just a few times. This rearrangement joins TRBV7-9 to TRBJ2-1; TRBD1 matches at 9 bases. Germline CDR1 and CDR2: SEHNR and FQNEAQ (reference sequence). This CDR3 is 19 amino acids long. V was pared by 0 bases and J by 8 bases, with 17 bases of the junction left unmatched. The CDR3 here is CASSLAGTGHFLPTYEQFF. CDR3 nucleotide sequence: TGTGCCAGCAGCTTAGCGGGGACAGGGCATTTTCTCCCTACATATGAGCAGTTCTTC.

As DNA, the CDR3 is TGTGCCAGCAGCCCAGGGGGCTATAATTCACCCCTCCACTTT. It encodes CASSPGGYNSPLHF. The chain carries TRBV28 and TRBJ1-6; 7 nucleotides align to TRBD1. Per germline, CDR1 MDHEN and CDR2 SYDVKM. CDR3 length equals 14 residues. J was trimmed by 3 bases and V by 6 bases; bases with no gene match: 2.

The J gene is TRBJ1-1, the V gene TRBV5-1; 8 bases are a match to TRBD1. The CDR3 length is 17 residues. From germline, CDR1 is SGHRS and CDR2 YFSETQ. With 0 bases clipped from V and 2 bases from J, the junction kept 9 bases outside the gene matches. CDR3 sequence (DNA): TGCGCCAGCAGCTTGGCGGGGGCAGGGGGCTCAAACACTGAAGCTTTCTTT. It yields the protein CASSLAGAGGSNTEAFF. Full variable domain (remainder filled in from reference TRBV5-1 and TRBJ1-1): KAGVTQTPRYLIKTRGQQVTLSCSPISGHRSVSWYQQTPGQGLQFLFEYFSETQRNKGNFPGRFSGRQFSNSRSEMNVSTLELGDSALYLCASSLAGAGGSNTEAFFGQGTRLTVV.

This clone was found a few times. The V call is TRBV6-5, the J call TRBJ2-5; TRBD2 might be the D (5 bases). CDR3 length: 14 amino acids. Trimming stripped 8 bases from V and 2 bases from J, with 15 bases between. Germline V lookup: CDR1 MNHEY, CDR2 SVGAGI. The CDR3 DNA reads TGTGCCAGCGAACGGGGTGTACCGCAAGAGACCCAGTACTTC. It specifies CASERGVPQETQYF.

The chain joins TRBV3-1 (or the pseudogene TRBV3-2) to TRBJ2-1; D might be TRBD2 (7 bases). Per germline, CDR1 LGHDT and CDR2 YNNKEL (reference sequence). This CDR3 is 16 amino acids long. V was trimmed by 0 bases and J by 3 bases, leaving 12 bases between them. DNA of the CDR3: TGTGCCAGCAGCCAAGATAGAGGGGGGGACTACAATGAGCAGTTCTTC. It yields the protein CASSQDRGGDYNEQFF.

CDR3 DNA sequence: TGTGCCAGCAGCCAAGTGGAAAGCGGAATCCAAGGAGGGGATACGCAGTATTTT. Translating gives CASSQVESGIQGGDTQYF. The chain carries TRBV3-1 (or the pseudogene TRBV3-2) and TRBJ2-3, with TRBD2 as a possible D gene (6 bases). The CDR3 covers 18 residues. Germline V gives CDR1 LGHDT, CDR2 YNNKEL (reference sequence). Trimming shortened V by 1 base and J by 6 bases, and 23 bases separated the two germline ends.

The gene calls are TRBV7-3 and TRBJ2-3, with 11 bases fitting TRBD2. From germline, CDR1 is SGHTA and CDR2 FQGTGA. The CDR3 extends over 15 amino acids. V dropped 5 bases and J dropped 6; count of bases not matched to a gene: 7. The CDR3 reads CASSPGLAEVDTQYF. The CDR3 nucleotides are TGTGCCAGCAGCCCGGGACTAGCGGAGGTGGATACGCAGTATTTT.

The genes are TRBV5-1 and TRBJ2-7, with TRBD1 matching over 8 bases. Per the germline V gene, CDR1 is SGHRS and CDR2 is YFSETQ. The CDR3 is 13 residues long. Unmatched junction bases numbered 7, after V lost 7 bases and J lost 4 bases. The CDR3 DNA reads TGCGCCAGCGGGCAGGGGGCATCGTACGAGCAGTACTTC. Protein sequence: CASGQGASYEQYF.

This clone was observed once. The chain recombines TRBV3-1 (or the pseudogene TRBV3-2) with TRBJ2-1, with 7 bases that match TRBD2. Unmatched junction bases numbered 21, after V lost 4 bases and J lost 6 bases. Germline V gene data show CDR1 as LGHDT and CDR2 as YNNKEL (reference sequence). The CDR3 is 19 residues long. The CDR3 protein is CASSRSNILSGINSNEQFF. DNA of the CDR3: TGTGCCAGCAGCCGAAGCAACATTTTAAGCGGGATTAACTCCAATGAGCAGTTCTTC.

DNA of the CDR3: TGTGCCAGCAGCCAATCTGGCCAGAACATTCAGTACTTC. Encoded protein: CASSQSGQNIQYF. The chain has TRBV16 and TRBJ2-4; no reliable D call. This CDR3 is 13 amino acids long. Germline V gene data show CDR1 as KGHSY and CDR2 as FQNENV. V was clipped by 0 bases and J by 7 bases, with 7 bases between them.

V gene TRBV7-6 combines with J gene TRBJ2-1, with D perhaps matching TRBD1 (5 bases). The V gene lost 3 bases and the J gene lost 7 bases, with 19 bases spanning the gap. The CDR3 contains 16 residues. From germline, CDR1 is SGHVS and CDR2 FNYEAQ. In DNA form, the CDR3 reads TGTGCCAGCAGCTTGATGACAGACCTTATTGGGAATGAGCAGTTCTTC. Residues: CASSLMTDLIGNEQFF.

The chain joins TRBV2 to TRBJ2-7; 9 bases map to TRBD1. V lost 4 bases to trimming and J lost 7 bases; unmatched junction nucleotides: 8. This CDR3 region has 14 residues. In germline, CDR1 is SNHLY, CDR2 FYNNEI. The CDR3 nucleotides read TGTGCCAGCAGTGTTGAGACAGGGGGTGAAGAGCAGTACTTC. This gives the protein CASSVETGGEEQYF.

This clone was seen a few times. The chain carries TRBV6-1 and TRBJ2-7, with 9 bases aligning to TRBD2. The CDR3 consists of 15 residues. V lost 2 bases and J lost 3; bases outside the gene matches: 5. The V gene's germline CDR1 is MNHNS and CDR2 SASEGT. DNA for the CDR3: TGTGCCAGCAGTGAATTAGCGGGAGTGATCTACGAGCAGTACTTC. Protein sequence: CASSELAGVIYEQYF.

The chain couples TRBV19 to TRBJ2-2, with 9 bases fitting TRBD2. Germline trimming cut 7 bases from V and 4 bases from J; bases unmatched to any gene: 7. The CDR3 sequence is 15 residues long. Per the germline V gene, CDR1 is LNHDA and CDR2 is SQIVND (reference sequence). This CDR3 reads CASTLSGRRTGELFF. In nucleotides, the CDR3 is TGTGCCAGTACCCTTAGCGGGAGACGCACCGGGGAGCTGTTTTTT.

CDR3 protein: CASSLESLPPENIQYF. DNA for the CDR3: TGTGCCAGCAGCTTGGAATCGTTACCCCCGGAAAACATTCAGTACTTC. V is TRBV5-6 and J is TRBJ2-4, with D hard to call. CDR3 size: 16 residues. The V end was cut by 0 bases, the J end by 5 bases, with 15 bases between. In germline, CDR1 is SGHDT, CDR2 YYEEEE.